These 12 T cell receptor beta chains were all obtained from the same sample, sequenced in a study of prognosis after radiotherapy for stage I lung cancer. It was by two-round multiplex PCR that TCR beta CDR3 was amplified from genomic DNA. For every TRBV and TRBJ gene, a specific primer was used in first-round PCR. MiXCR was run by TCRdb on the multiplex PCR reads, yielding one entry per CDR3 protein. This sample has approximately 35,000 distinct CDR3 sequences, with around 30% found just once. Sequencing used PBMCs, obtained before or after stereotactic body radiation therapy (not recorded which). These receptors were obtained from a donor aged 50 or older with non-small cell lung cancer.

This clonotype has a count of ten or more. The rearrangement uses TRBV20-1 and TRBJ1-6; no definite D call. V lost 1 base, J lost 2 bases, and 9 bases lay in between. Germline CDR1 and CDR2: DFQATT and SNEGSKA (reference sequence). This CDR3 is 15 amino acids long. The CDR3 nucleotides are TGCAGTGCTAGAGGAGGGAGTACCTATAATTCACCCCTCCACTTT. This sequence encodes CSARGGSTYNSPLHF.

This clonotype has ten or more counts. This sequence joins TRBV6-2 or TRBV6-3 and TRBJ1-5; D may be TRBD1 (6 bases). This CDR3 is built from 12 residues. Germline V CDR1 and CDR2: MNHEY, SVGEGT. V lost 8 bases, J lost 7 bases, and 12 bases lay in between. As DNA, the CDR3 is TGTGCCAGCTCCGGGGGCGCCCAGCCCCAGCATTTT. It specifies CASSGGAQPQHF.

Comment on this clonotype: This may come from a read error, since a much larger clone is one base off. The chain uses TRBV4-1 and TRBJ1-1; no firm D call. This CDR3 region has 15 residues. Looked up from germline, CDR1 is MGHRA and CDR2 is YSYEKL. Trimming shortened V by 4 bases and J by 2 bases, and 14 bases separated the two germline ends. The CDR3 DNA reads TGCGCCAGCAGCCTTGTAGATGGGCTCAACACTGAAGCTTTCTTT. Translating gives CASSLVDGLNTEAFF.

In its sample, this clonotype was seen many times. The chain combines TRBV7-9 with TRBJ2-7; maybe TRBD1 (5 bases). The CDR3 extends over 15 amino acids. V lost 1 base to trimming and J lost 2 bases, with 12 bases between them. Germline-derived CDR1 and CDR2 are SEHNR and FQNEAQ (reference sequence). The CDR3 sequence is CASSLGGHHPYEQYF. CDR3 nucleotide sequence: TGTGCCAGCAGCTTAGGGGGCCACCATCCCTACGAGCAGTACTTC.

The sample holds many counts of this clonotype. CDR3 in amino acids: CASSLNRGTEAFF. The CDR3 nucleotides are TGTGCCAGCAGTTTAAACAGGGGGACTGAAGCTTTCTTT. This sequence joins TRBV28 and TRBJ1-1; 8 nucleotides line up with TRBD1. Germline assignment: CDR1 MDHEN and CDR2 SYDVKM. The CDR3 loop spans 13 amino acids. J was trimmed by 5 bases and V by 2 bases; bases with no gene match: 1.

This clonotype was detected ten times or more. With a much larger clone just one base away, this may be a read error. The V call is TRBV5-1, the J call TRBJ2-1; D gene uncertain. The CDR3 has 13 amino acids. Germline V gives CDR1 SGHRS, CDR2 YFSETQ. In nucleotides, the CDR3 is TGCGCCGGCAGCATAAATGGCTACAATGAGCAGTTCTTC. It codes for CAGSINGYNEQFF.

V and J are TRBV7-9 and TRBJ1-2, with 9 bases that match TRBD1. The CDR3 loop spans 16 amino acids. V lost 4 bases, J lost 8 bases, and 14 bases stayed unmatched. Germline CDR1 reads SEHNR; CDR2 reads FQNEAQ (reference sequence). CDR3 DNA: TGTGCCAGCAGCTCGCCGGGACAGGGCGTCGGGCGAGGCTACACCTTC. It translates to CASSSPGQGVGRGYTF.

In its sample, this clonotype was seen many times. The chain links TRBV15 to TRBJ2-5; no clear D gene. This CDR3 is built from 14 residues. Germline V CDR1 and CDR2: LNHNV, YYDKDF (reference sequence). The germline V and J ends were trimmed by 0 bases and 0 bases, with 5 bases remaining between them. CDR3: CATSRDSDQETQYF. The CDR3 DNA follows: TGTGCCACCAGCAGAGATTCGGACCAAGAGACCCAGTACTTC. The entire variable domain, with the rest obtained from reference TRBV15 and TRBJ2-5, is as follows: DAMVIQNPRYQVTQFGKPVTLSCSQTLNHNVMYWYQQKSSQAPKLLFHYYDKDFNNEADTPDNFQSRRPNTSFCFLDIRSPGLGDTAMYLCATSRDSDQETQYFGPGTRLLVL.

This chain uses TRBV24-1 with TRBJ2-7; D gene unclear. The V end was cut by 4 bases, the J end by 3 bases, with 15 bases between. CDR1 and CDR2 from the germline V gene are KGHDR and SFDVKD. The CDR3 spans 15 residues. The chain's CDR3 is CATSDARASLYEQYF. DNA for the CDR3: TGTGCCACCAGTGACGCCCGGGCCTCCCTCTACGAGCAGTACTTC.

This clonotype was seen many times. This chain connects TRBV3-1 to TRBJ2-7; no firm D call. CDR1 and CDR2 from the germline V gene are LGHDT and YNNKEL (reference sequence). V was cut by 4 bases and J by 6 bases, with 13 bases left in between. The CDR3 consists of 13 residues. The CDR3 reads CASSRSRVGEQYF. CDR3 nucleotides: TGTGCCAGCAGCCGCTCTAGGGTAGGCGAGCAGTACTTC.

The CDR3 nucleotides read TGTGCCAGCTTAGACCGTCCCGGACAGCCCCAGCATTTT. This codes for CASLDRPGQPQHF. The chain recombines TRBV28 with TRBJ1-5; D unresolved. The CDR3 is made up of 13 amino acids. The V end was cut by 8 bases, the J end by 7 bases, with 15 bases between. Germline CDR1 and CDR2: MDHEN and SYDVKM. The entire variable domain, with the rest obtained from reference TRBV28 and TRBJ1-5, is as follows: DVKVTQSSRYLVKRTGEKVFLECVQDMDHENMFWYRQDPGLGLRLIYFSYDVKMKEKGDIPEGYSVSREKKERFSLILESASTNQTSMYLCASLDRPGQPQHFGDGTRLSIL.

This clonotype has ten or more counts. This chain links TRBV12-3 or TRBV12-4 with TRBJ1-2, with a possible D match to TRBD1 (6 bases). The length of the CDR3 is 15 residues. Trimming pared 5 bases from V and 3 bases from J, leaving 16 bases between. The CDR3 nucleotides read TGTGCCAGCAGTCCCTCTTGGGGGCAGGACTATGGCTACACCTTC. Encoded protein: CASSPSWGQDYGYTF.